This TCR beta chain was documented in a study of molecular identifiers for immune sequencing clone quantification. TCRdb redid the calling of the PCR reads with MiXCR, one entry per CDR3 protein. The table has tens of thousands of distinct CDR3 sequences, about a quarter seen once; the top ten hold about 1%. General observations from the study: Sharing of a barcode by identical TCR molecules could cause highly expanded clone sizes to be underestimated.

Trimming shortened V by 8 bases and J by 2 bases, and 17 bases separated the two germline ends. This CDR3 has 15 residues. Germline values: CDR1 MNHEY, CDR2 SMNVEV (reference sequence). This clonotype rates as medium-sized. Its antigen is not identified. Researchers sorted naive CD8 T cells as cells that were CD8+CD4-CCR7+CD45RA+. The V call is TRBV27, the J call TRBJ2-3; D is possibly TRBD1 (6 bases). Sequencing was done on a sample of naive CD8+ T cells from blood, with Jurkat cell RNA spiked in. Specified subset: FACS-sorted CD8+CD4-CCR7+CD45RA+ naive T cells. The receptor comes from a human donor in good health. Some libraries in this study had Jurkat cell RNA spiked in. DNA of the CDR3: TGTGCCAGCGCTGGGGACAACCACTCCACAGATACGCAGTATTTT. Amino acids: CASAGDNHSTDTQYF.